This TCR beta chain was identified during a study of response to subunit inactivated influenza vaccine. Study-wide results and caveats: The authors suggested that every seasonal influenza vaccination recruits few new T cells.

With V trimmed by 1 base and J by 9 bases, 12 bases remained unmatched. This CDR3 comprises 17 residues. From germline, CDR1 is SGHRS and CDR2 YFSETQ. TCRdb called the RT-PCR reads again in MiXCR, with one record for every CDR3 protein. The sample holds hundreds of thousands of distinct CDR3 sequences, less than 15% seen once. This clonotype was recorded many times. The antigen is not known. The chain carries TRBV5-1 and TRBJ2-1; TRBD2 agrees at 11 bases. The sample was PBMCs from blood, taken roughly 15 days before vaccination. The receptor comes from a man aged 45 to 65 who received an inactivated influenza vaccine. The CDR3 nucleotides are TGCGCCAGCAGCTTGAATCCAACTAGCGGGAGATTTGGTGAGCAGTTCTTC. This sequence encodes CASSLNPTSGRFGEQFF.